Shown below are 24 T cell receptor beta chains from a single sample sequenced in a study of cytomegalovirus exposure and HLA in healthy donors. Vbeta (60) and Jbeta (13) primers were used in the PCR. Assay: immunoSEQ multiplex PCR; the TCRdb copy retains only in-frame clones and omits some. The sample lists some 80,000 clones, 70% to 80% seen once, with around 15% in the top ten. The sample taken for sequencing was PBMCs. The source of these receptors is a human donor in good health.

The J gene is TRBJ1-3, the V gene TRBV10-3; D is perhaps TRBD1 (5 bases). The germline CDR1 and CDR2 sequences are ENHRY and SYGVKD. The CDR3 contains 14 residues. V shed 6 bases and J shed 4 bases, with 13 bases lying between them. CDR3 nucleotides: TGTGCCATCAGCCGGGAGGGGCCGGGAAACACCATATATTTT. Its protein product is CAISREGPGNTIYF.

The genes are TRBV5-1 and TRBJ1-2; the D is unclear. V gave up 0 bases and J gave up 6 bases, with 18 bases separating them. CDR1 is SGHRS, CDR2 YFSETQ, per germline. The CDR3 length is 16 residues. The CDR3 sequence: CASSLGAGLIKDGYTF. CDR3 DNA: TGCGCCAGCAGCTTGGGGGCAGGCTTAATCAAGGATGGCTACACCTTC.

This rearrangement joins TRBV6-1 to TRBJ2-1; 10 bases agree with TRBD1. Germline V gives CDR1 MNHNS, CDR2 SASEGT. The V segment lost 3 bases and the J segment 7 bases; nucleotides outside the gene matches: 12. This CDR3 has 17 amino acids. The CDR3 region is CASSEWPGTGVVNEQFF. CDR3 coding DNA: TGTGCCAGCAGTGAGTGGCCAGGGACAGGGGTGGTAAATGAGCAGTTCTTC.

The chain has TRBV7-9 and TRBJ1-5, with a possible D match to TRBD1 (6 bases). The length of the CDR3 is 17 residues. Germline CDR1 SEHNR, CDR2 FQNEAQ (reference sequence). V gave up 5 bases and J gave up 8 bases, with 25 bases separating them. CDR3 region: CASSKGPVGGLSEPQHF. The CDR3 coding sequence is TGTGCCAGCAGCAAAGGGCCGGTGGGGGGGCTATCGGAGCCCCAGCATTTT. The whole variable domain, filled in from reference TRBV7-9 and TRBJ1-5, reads DTGVSQNPRHKITKRGQNVTFRCDPISEHNRLYWYRQTLGQGPEFLTYFQNEAQLEKSRLLSDRFSAERPKGSFSTLEIQRTEQGDSAMYLCASSKGPVGGLSEPQHFGDGTRLSIL.

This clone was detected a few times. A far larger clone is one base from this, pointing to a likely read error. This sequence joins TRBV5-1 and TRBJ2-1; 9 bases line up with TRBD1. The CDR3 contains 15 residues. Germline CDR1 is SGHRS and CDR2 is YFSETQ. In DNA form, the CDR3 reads TGTGCCAGCAGCTTCGGGGACAGGGCCTACAATGAGCAGTTCTTC. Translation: CASSFGDRAYNEQFF.

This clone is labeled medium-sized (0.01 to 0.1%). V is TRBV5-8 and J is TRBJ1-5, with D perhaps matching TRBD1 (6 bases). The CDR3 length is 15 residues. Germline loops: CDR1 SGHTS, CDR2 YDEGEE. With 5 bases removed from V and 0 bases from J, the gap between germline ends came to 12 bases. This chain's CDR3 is CASSFQGFSNQPQHF. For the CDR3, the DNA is TGTGCCAGCAGTTTTCAGGGGTTTAGCAATCAGCCCCAGCATTTT.

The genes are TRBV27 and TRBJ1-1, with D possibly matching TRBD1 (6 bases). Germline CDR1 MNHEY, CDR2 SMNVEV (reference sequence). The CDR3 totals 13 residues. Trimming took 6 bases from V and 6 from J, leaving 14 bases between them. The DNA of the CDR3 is TGTGCCAGCAGCTTTCAGGGGAGGGCTGAAGCTTTCTTT. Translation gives CASSFQGRAEAFF.

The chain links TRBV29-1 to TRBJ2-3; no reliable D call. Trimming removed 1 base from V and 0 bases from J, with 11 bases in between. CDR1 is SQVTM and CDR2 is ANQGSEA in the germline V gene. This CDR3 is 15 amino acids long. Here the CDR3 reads CSVEGLVASTDTQYF. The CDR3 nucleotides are TGCAGCGTTGAAGGTTTGGTAGCCAGCACAGATACGCAGTATTTT.

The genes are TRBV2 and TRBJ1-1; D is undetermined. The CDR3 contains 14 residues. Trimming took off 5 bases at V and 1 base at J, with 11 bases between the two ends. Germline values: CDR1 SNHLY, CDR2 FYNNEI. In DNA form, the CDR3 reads TGTGCCAGCAGTCAATACACCTCGAACACTGAAGCTTTCTTT. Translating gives CASSQYTSNTEAFF.

For the CDR3, the DNA is TGCAGTGCTTGGCTGAACTATGGCTACACCTTC. Translated: CSAWLNYGYTF. The chain employs TRBV20-1 and TRBJ1-2; D gene unclear. The ends were cut back, 5 bases at V and 2 bases at J, with 6 bases in the middle. The CDR3 sequence is 11 residues long. CDR1 DFQATT and CDR2 SNEGSKA come from the germline V gene (reference sequence).

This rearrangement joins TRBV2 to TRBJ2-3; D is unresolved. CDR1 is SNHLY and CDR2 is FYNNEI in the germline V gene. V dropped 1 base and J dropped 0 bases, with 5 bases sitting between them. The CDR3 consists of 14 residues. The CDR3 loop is CASSEDRSTDTQYF. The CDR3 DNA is TGTGCCAGCAGTGAAGACAGAAGCACAGATACGCAGTATTTT.

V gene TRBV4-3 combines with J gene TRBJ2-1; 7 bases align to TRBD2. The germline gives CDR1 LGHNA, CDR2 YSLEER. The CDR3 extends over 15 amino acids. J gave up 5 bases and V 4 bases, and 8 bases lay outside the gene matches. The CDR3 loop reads CASSPTSGGDNEQFF. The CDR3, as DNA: TGCGCCAGCAGCCCCACAAGTGGGGGGGACAATGAGCAGTTCTTC.

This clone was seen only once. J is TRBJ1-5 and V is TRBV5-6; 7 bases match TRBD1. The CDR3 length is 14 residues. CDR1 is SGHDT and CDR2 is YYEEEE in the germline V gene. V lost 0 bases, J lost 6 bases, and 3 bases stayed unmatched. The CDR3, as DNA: TGTGCCAGCAGCTTGGGACAGGGATTTCAGCCCCAGCATTTT. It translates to CASSLGQGFQPQHF. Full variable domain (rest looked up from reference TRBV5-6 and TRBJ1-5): DAGVTQSPTHLIKTRGQQVTLRCSPKSGHDTVSWYQQALGQGPQFIFQYYEEEERQRGNFPDRFSGHQFPNYSSELNVNALLLGDSALYLCASSLGQGFQPQHFGDGTRLSIL.

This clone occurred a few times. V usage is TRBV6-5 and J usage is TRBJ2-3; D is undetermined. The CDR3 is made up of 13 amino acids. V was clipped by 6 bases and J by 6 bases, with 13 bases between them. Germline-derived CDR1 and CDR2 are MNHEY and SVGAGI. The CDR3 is CASSPGAGDTQYF. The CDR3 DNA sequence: TGTGCCAGCAGCCCCGGAGCCGGCGATACGCAGTATTTT.

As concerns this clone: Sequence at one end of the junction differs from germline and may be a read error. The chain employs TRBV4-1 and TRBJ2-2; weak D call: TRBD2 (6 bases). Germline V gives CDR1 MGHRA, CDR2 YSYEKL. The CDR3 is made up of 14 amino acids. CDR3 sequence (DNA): TGCGCCAGCAGCCAAGTCGGGGGAACCGGGGAGCTGCTTTTT. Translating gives CASSQVGGTGELLF.

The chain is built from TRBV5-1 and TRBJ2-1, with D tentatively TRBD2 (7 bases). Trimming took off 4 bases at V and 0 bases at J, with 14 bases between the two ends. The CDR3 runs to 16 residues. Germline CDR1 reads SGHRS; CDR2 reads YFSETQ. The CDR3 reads CASSLTAGASYNEQFF. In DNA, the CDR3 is TGCGCCAGCAGCCTAACGGCGGGGGCCTCCTACAATGAGCAGTTCTTC.

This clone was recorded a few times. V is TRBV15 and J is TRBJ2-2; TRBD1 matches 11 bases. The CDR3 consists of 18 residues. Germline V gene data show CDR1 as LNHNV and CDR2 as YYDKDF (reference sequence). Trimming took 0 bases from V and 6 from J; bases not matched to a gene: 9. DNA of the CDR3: TGTGCCACCAGCAGAGATCTCCCGGGACAGGGGGGACCCGGGGAGCTGTTTTTT. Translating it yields CATSRDLPGQGGPGELFF.

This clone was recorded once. The DNA for the CDR3 is TGTGCCAGCAGCCTGGGGGACACCTACGAGCAGTACTTC. It specifies CASSLGDTYEQYF. The rearrangement uses TRBV7-2 and TRBJ2-7, with D possibly being TRBD1 (6 bases). V was shortened by 5 bases and J by 2 bases, with 10 bases between the two germline ends. In germline, CDR1 is SGHTA, CDR2 FQGNSA. This CDR3 has 13 residues.

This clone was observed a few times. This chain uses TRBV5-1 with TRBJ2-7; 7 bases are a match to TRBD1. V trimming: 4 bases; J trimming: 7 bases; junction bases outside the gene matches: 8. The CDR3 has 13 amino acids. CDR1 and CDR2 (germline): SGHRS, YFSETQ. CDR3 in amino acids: CASSHGTAREQYF. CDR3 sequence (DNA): TGCGCCAGCAGCCACGGGACAGCGCGGGAGCAGTACTTC.

The CDR3: CASSLETGYRNTEAFF. The CDR3 DNA reads as TGTGCCAGCAGCTTAGAGACAGGGTATAGGAACACTGAAGCTTTCTTT. The chain carries TRBV7-9 and TRBJ1-1; 7 bases line up with TRBD1. V lost 1 base and J lost 1; bases outside the gene matches: 6. This CDR3 has 16 residues. The germline V gene has CDR1 SEHNR and CDR2 FQNEAQ (reference sequence).

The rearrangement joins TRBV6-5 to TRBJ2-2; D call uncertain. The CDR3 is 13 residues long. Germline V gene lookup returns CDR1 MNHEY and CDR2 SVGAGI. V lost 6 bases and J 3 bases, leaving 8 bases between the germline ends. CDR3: CASRTTYTGELFF. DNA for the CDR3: TGTGCCAGCAGAACCACTTACACCGGGGAGCTGTTTTTT.

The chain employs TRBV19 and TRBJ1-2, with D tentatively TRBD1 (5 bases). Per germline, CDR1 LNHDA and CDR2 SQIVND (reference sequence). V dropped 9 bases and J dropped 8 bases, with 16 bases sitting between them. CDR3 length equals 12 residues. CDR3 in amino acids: CASLGLTGGYTF. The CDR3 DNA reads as TGTGCCAGCCTGGGACTAACGGGCGGCTACACCTTC.

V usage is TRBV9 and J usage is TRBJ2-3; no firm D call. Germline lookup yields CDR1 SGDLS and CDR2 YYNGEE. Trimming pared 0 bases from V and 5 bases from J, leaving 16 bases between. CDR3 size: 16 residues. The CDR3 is CASSVGPDILLDTQYF. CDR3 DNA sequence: TGTGCCAGCAGCGTAGGTCCAGACATCCTATTAGATACGCAGTATTTT.

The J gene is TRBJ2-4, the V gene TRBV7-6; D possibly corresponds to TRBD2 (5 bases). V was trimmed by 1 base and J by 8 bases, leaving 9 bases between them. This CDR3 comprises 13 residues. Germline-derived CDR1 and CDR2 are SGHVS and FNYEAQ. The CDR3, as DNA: TGTGCCAGCAGCTTAGGGCAGAGGGACATTCAGTACTTC. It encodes CASSLGQRDIQYF. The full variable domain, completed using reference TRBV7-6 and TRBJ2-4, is GAGVSQSPRYKVTKRGQDVALRCDPISGHVSLYWYRQALGQGPEFLTYFNYEAQQDKSGLPNDRFSAERPEGSISTLTIQRTEQRDSAMYRCASSLGQRDIQYFGAGTRLSVL.